The sequence of this TCR beta chain was determined in a study of PD-1 blockade in classical Hodgkin lymphoma. The protocol was immunoSEQ multiplex PCR, while the TCRdb copy is restricted to in-frame clones and leaves out a portion. The sample contains about 38,000 clones, around four fifths of which appear only once. Specified time point: cycle 4 day 1 (C4D1), after more than five weeks of nivolumab. Every single patient, without exception, relapsed after autologous stem cell transplantation, and brentuximab vedotin exposure varied. Best responses fell into complete response, partial response or progressive disease. This clonotype was obtained from a human donor with classical Hodgkin lymphoma. The sequencing used peripheral blood mononuclear cells (PBMCs), collected before the fourth cycle of nivolumab.

DNA of the CDR3: TGTGCCAGCAGTATAACCGGGACAAAGATCTCCTACGAGCAGTACTTC. Residues: CASSITGTKISYEQYF. The rearrangement joins TRBV28 to TRBJ2-7; the D gene is possibly TRBD1 (6 bases). The germline CDR1 and CDR2 sequences are MDHEN and SYDVKM. The CDR3 loop spans 16 amino acids. Trimming took 5 bases from V and 0 from J, leaving 17 bases between them.